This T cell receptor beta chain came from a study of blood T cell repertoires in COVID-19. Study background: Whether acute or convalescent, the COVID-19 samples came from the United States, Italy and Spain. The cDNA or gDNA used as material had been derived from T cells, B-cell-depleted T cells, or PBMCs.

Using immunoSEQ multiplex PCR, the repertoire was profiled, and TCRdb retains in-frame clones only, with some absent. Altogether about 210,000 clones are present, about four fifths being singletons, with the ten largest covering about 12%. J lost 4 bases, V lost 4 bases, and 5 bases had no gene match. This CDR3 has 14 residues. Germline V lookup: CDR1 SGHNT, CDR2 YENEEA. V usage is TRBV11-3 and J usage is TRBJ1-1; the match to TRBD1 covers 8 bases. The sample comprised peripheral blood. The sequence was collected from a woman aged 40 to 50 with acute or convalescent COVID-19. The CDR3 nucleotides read TGTGCCAGCAGCTCAGGGGGCGCCGTCACTGAAGCTTTCTTT. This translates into CASSSGGAVTEAFF.